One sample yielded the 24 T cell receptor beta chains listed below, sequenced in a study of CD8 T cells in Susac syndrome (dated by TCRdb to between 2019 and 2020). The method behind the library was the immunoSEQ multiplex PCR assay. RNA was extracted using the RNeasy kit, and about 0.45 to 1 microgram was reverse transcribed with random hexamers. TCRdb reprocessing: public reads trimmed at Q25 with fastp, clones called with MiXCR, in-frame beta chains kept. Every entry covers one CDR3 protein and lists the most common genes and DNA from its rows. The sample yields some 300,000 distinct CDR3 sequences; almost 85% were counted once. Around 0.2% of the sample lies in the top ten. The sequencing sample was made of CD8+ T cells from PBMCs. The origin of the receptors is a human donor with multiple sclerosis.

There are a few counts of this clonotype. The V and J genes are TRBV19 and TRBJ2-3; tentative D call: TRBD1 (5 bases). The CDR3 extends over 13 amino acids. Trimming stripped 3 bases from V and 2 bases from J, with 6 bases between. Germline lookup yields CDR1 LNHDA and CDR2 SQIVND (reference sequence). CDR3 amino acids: CASSMTATDTQYF. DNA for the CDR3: TGTGCCAGTAGTATGACAGCCACAGATACGCAGTATTTT.

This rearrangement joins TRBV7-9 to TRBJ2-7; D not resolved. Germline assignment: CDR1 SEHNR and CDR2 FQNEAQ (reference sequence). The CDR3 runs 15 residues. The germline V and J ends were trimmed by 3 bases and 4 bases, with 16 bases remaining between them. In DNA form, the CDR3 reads TGTGCCAGCAGCTTGTTGGTAGCAGAATCGTACGAGCAGTACTTC. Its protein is CASSLLVAESYEQYF.

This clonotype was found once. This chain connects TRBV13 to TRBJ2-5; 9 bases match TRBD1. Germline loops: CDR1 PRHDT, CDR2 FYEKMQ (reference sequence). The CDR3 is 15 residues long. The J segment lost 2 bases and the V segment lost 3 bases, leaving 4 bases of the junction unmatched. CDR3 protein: CASSLGQGTQETQYF. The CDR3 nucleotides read TGTGCCAGCAGCTTGGGACAGGGTACACAAGAGACCCAGTACTTC.

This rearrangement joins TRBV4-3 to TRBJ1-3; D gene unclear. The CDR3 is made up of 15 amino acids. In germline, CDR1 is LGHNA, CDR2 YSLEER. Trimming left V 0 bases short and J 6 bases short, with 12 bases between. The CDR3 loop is CASSQDRVAKNTIYF. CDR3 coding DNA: TGCGCCAGCAGCCAAGATAGGGTGGCGAAAAACACCATATATTTT.

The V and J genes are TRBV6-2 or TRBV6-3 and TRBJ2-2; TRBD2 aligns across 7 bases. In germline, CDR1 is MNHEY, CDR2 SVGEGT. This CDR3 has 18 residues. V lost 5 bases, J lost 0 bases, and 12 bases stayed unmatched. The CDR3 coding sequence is TGTGCCAGCAGTACACCCTGGGCTAGCGGAGCGAACACCGGGGAGCTGTTTTTT. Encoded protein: CASSTPWASGANTGELFF.

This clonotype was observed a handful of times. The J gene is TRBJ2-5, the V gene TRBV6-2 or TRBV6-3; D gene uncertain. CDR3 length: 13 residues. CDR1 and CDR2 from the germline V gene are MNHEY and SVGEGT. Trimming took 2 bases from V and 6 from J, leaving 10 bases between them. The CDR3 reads CASSYETRQTQYF. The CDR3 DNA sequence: TGTGCCAGCAGTTACGAGACAAGACAGACCCAGTACTTC.

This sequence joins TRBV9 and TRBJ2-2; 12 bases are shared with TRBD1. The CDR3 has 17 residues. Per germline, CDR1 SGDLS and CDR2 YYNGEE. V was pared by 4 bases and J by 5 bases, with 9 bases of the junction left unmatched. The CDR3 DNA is TGTGCCAGCAGCACCGGGACAGGGGGCGCAGGAACCGGGGAGCTGTTTTTT. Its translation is CASSTGTGGAGTGELFF.

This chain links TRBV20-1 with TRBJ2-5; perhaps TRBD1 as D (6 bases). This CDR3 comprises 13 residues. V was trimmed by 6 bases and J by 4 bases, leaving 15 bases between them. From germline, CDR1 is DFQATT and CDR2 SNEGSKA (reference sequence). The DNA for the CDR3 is TGCAGTGCCTGGGGCCAGGGGAGAGAGACCCAGTACTTC. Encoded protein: CSAWGQGRETQYF.

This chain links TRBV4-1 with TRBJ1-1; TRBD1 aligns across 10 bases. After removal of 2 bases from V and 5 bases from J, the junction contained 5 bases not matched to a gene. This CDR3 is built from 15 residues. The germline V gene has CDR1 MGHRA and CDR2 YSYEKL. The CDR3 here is CASSQRQGASTEAFF. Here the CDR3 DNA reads TGCGCCAGCAGCCAACGACAGGGGGCGAGTACTGAAGCTTTCTTT.

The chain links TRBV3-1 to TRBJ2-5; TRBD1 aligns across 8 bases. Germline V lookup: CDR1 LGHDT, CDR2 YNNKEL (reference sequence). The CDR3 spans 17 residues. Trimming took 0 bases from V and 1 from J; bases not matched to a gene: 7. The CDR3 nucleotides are TGTGCCAGCAGCCAAGAAGTCAGGGGGCTCCTCCAAGAGACCCAGTACTTC. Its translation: CASSQEVRGLLQETQYF.

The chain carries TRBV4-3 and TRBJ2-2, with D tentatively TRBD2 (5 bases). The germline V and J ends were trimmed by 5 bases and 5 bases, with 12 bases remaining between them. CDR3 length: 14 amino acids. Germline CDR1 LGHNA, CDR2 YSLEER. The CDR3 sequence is CASSESRGTGELFF. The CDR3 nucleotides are TGCGCCAGCAGCGAGTCGAGAGGGACCGGGGAGCTGTTTTTT.

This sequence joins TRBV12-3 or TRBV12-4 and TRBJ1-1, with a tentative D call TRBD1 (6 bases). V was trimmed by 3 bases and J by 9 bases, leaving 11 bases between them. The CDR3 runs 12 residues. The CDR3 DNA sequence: TGTGCCAGCAGTTTTCAGGGGACGAAAGCTTTCTTT. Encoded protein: CASSFQGTKAFF.

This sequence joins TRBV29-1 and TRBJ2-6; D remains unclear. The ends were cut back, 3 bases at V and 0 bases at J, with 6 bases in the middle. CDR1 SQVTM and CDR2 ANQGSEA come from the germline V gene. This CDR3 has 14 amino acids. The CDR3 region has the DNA TGCAGCGTTGATTCGGGCTCTGGGGCCAACGTCCTGACTTTC. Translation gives CSVDSGSGANVLTF.

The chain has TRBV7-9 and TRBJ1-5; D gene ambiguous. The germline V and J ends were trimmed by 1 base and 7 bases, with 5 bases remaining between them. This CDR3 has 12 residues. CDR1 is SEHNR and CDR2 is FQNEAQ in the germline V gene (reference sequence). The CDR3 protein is CASSLGLQPQHF. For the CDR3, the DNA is TGTGCCAGCAGCTTAGGTTTACAGCCCCAGCATTTT.

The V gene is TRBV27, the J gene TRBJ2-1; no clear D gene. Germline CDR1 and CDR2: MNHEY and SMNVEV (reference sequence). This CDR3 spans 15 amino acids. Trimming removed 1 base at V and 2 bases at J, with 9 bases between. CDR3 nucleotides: TGTGCCAGCAGTTTATGGGCGGATCCCTACAATGAGCAGTTCTTC. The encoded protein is CASSLWADPYNEQFF.

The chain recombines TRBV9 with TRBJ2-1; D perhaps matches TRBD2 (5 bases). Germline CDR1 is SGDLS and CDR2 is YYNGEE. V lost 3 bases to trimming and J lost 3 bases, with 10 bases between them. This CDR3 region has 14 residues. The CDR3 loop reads CASSGTPIYNEQFF. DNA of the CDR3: TGTGCCAGCAGCGGGACTCCAATCTACAATGAGCAGTTCTTC. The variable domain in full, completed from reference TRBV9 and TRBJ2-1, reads DSGVTQTPKHLITATGQRVTLRCSPRSGDLSVYWYQQSLDQGLQFLIQYYNGEERAKGNILERFSAQQFPDLHSELNLSSLELGDSALYFCASSGTPIYNEQFFGPGTRLTVL.

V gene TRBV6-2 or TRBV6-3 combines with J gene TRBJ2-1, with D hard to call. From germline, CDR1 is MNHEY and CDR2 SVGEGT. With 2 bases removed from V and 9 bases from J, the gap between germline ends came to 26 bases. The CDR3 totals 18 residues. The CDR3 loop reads CASSYDPGASTLLGEQFF. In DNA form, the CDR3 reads TGTGCCAGCAGTTACGATCCGGGCGCCTCTACCCTCTTAGGTGAGCAGTTCTTC.

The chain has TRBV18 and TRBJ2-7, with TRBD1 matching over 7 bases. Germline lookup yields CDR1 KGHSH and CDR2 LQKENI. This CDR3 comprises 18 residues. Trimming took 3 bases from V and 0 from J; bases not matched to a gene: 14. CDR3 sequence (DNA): TGTGCCAGCTCACCCAGACAGGGAGCACCCTTAAGCTCCTACGAGCAGTACTTC. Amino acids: CASSPRQGAPLSSYEQYF.

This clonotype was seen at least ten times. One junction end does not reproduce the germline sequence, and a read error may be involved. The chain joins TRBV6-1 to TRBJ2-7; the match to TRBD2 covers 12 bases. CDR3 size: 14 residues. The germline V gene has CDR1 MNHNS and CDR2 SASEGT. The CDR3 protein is CAISEPSGRDEQYF. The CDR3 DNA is TGTGCCATCAGTGAGCCTAGCGGGAGGGACGAGCAGTACTTC.

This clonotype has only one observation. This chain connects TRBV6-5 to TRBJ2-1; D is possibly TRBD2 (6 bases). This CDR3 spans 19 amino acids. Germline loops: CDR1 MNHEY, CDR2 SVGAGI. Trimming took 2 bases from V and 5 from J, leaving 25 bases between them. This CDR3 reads CASSYLQPNGRGTDNEQFF. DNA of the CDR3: TGTGCCAGCAGTTACCTCCAGCCGAATGGGCGGGGAACCGACAATGAGCAGTTCTTC.

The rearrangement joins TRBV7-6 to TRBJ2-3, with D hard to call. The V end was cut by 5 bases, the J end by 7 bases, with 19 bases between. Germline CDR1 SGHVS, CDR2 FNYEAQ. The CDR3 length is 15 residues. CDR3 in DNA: TGTGCCAGCAGCCCTGGGTCAGGAGATCGATATACGCAGTATTTT. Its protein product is CASSPGSGDRYTQYF.

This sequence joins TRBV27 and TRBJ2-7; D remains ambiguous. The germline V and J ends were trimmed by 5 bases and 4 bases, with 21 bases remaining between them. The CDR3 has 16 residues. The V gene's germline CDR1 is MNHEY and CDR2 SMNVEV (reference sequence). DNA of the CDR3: TGTGCCAGCAGTCCCCATGGGCTAAGCGAGGTATACGAGCAGTACTTC. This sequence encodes CASSPHGLSEVYEQYF.

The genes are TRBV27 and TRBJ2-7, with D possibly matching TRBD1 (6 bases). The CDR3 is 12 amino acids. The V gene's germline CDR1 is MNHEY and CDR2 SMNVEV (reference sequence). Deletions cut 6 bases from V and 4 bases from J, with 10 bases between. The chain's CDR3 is CASRRTVYEQYF. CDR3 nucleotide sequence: TGTGCCAGCAGGCGGACAGTGTACGAGCAGTACTTC.

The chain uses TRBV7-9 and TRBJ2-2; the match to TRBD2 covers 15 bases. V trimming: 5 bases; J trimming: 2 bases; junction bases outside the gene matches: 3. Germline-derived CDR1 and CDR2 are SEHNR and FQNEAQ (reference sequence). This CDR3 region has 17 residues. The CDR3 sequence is CASSAGLAGGNTGELFF. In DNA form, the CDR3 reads TGTGCCAGCAGCGCGGGACTAGCGGGAGGAAACACCGGGGAGCTGTTTTTT.